This section outlines one T cell receptor (beta chain) sequence together with its context. The sample comes from a study of blood T cell repertoires in COVID-19. In the study's own analysis: The assay estimated nucleated cells by amplifying reference gene primers. Here immunoSEQ multiplex PCR was the method, and the copy in TCRdb shows in-frame clones only, minus some. V, J and clone size are those of that table, while D and trimming were read from the DNA. The sample has around 280,000 clones, almost 90% seen once. Trimming shortened V by 4 bases and J by 0 bases, and 13 bases separated the two germline ends. Germline assignment: CDR1 MDHEN and CDR2 SYDVKM. The CDR3 spans 16 residues.

The TCR comes from a woman between 18 and 30 years old with acute COVID-19. This chain uses TRBV28 with TRBJ2-1; D gene ambiguous. Sequencing was carried out using PBMCs or T cells enriched from blood (not recorded which). CDR3 loop: CASSSPIASSYNEQFF. Written as DNA, the CDR3 is TGTGCCAGCAGTTCACCTATTGCAAGCTCCTACAATGAGCAGTTCTTC.